Below are 22 T cell receptor beta chains sequenced from a single sample in a study of CD8+CD57+ T cells in acquired aplastic anemia. Profiles of TCR beta VDJ and CDR3 were generated from a genomic DNA template. MiXCR, applied by TCRdb to the reads, yields one record per CDR3 protein. This table has about 130,000 distinct CDR3 sequences, 48% appearing once. The sequencing sample was made of sorted CD4+, CD8+, or CD8+CD57+ T cells (not recorded which) from PBMCs. Source of these receptors: a human donor in good health, serving as a control.

The V and J genes are TRBV20-1 and TRBJ2-3; 8 bases are shared with TRBD1. Trimming removed 1 base from V and 0 bases from J; junction bases left unmatched: 3. This CDR3 is built from 15 residues. CDR1 is DFQATT and CDR2 is SNEGSKA in the germline V gene (reference sequence). This CDR3 is CSARAGTGSTDTQYF. CDR3 DNA sequence: TGCAGTGCTAGAGCCGGGACAGGAAGCACAGATACGCAGTATTTT.

V usage is TRBV6-2 or TRBV6-3 and J usage is TRBJ2-2, with D tentatively TRBD1 (5 bases). This CDR3 spans 12 amino acids. The V end was cut by 7 bases, the J end by 7 bases, with 10 bases between. The germline V gene encodes CDR1 MNHEY and CDR2 SVGEGT. This CDR3 reads CASTQRGGELFF. Here the CDR3 DNA reads TGTGCCAGCACCCAAAGGGGCGGGGAGCTGTTTTTT.

This rearrangement joins TRBV10-3 to TRBJ2-7, with D perhaps TRBD2 (6 bases). CDR1 ENHRY and CDR2 SYGVKD come from the germline V gene. With 4 bases removed from V and 0 bases from J, the gap between germline ends came to 16 bases. The CDR3 loop spans 16 amino acids. This CDR3 reads CAISANGGKSSYEQYF. Here the CDR3 DNA reads TGTGCCATCAGTGCCAACGGGGGTAAGAGCTCCTACGAGCAGTACTTC.

The CDR3 DNA sequence: TGTGCCACCAGTGATGACAGGGGAAGAGAGACCCAGTACTTC. Translation: CATSDDRGRETQYF. The chain uses TRBV24-1 and TRBJ2-5; the match to TRBD1 covers 8 bases. There are 14 residues in the CDR3. CDR1 KGHDR and CDR2 SFDVKD come from the germline V gene. Unmatched junction bases numbered 3, after V lost 3 bases and J lost 4 bases.

This clonotype was detected a few times. The chain joins TRBV18 to TRBJ1-4; D remains unclear. This CDR3 spans 13 amino acids. The V end was cut by 4 bases, the J end by 7 bases, with 10 bases between. The V gene's germline CDR1 is KGHSH and CDR2 LQKENI. CDR3 sequence reads: CASSQGTGEKLFF. In DNA form, the CDR3 reads TGTGCCAGCTCACAGGGAACTGGTGAAAAACTGTTTTTT. The full variable domain, its missing parts supplied by reference TRBV18 and TRBJ1-4, is NAGVMQNPRHLVRRRGQEARLRCSPMKGHSHVYWYRQLPEEGLKFMVYLQKENIIDESGMPKERFSAEFPKEGPSILRIQQVVRGDSAAYFCASSQGTGEKLFFGSGTQLSVL.

The chain employs TRBV19 and TRBJ1-2; tentatively, D is TRBD1 (6 bases). The V end was cut by 2 bases, the J end by 6 bases, with 10 bases between. This CDR3 is 13 amino acids long. Germline V lookup: CDR1 LNHDA, CDR2 SQIVND (reference sequence). CDR3 sequence (DNA): TGTGCCAGTAGTATATCAGGGGTTGATGGCTACACCTTC. It specifies CASSISGVDGYTF.

The chain couples TRBV7-3 to TRBJ1-1; a weak D match, TRBD1 (5 bases). Trimming cost V 6 bases and J 5 bases, with 13 bases left between them. CDR3 size: 13 residues. Germline V lookup: CDR1 SGHTA, CDR2 FQGTGA. CDR3 protein: CASRGPGGTEAFF. DNA of the CDR3: TGTGCCAGCAGGGGACCGGGAGGAACTGAAGCTTTCTTT.

With respect to this clonotype: Since no conserved phenylalanine or tryptophan closes the CDR3, a read error is the likely cause. The chain recombines TRBV15 with TRBJ2-6, with D uncertain. In germline, CDR1 is LNHNV, CDR2 YYDKDF (reference sequence). The CDR3 totals 16 residues. The V end was cut by 0 bases, the J end by 4 bases, with 10 bases between. In nucleotides, the CDR3 is TGTGCCACCAGCAGAGATCGTTTGTCCGGGGCCAACGTCCTGACTTCC. This sequence encodes CATSRDRLSGANVLTS.

The chain uses TRBV20-1 and TRBJ1-2; TRBD1 matches at 7 bases. Germline CDR1 is DFQATT and CDR2 is SNEGSKA (reference sequence). There are 16 residues in the CDR3. V lost 3 bases, J lost 4 bases, and 14 bases stayed unmatched. The CDR3 DNA reads TGCAGTGCTAGGGTAGGGCGACAGGGATCCGTCTATGGCTACACCTTC. As protein: CSARVGRQGSVYGYTF.

The J gene is TRBJ2-7, the V gene TRBV19; D possibly corresponds to TRBD1 (6 bases). The V and J ends lost 2 bases and 2 bases respectively, with 13 bases between them. The germline gives CDR1 LNHDA, CDR2 SQIVND (reference sequence). CDR3 length: 15 residues. The CDR3 DNA sequence: TGTGCCAGTAGTATAAAGGGGGATGAGGCCTACGAGCAGTACTTC. Protein: CASSIKGDEAYEQYF.

This clonotype was counted ten times or more. The chain is built from TRBV9 and TRBJ2-6; 7 bases agree with TRBD1. Unmatched junction bases numbered 9, after V lost 3 bases and J lost 0 bases. This CDR3 contains 18 residues. Germline CDR1 and CDR2: SGDLS and YYNGEE. The CDR3 region is CASSGDSLQLSGANVLTF. Here the CDR3 DNA reads TGTGCCAGCAGCGGGGACAGCCTACAACTCTCTGGGGCCAACGTCCTGACTTTC.

There are many counts of this clonotype. V and J are TRBV14 and TRBJ2-5, with 13 bases that match TRBD2. Germline V lookup: CDR1 SGHDN, CDR2 FVKESK. V dropped 6 bases and J dropped 5; count of bases not matched to a gene: 9. This CDR3 spans 16 amino acids. CDR3 amino acids: CASRPGLAGTGETQYF. The CDR3 nucleotides are TGTGCCAGCAGGCCGGGACTAGCGGGGACTGGGGAGACCCAGTACTTC.

This rearrangement joins TRBV29-1 to TRBJ1-1; D possibly corresponds to TRBD1 (5 bases). V dropped 7 bases and J dropped 4 bases, with 16 bases sitting between them. There are 13 residues in the CDR3. Germline CDR1 reads SQVTM; CDR2 reads ANQGSEA. CDR3 sequence (DNA): TGCAGCGCGGTAGGGGATTATAGCACTGAAGCTTTCTTT. This gives the protein CSAVGDYSTEAFF.

This clonotype has at least ten counts. The chain uses TRBV7-3 and TRBJ2-3, with a tentative D call TRBD1 (6 bases). V lost 3 bases, J lost 6 bases, and 10 bases lay in between. In germline, CDR1 is SGHTA, CDR2 FQGTGA. CDR3 length: 13 amino acids. CDR3 residues: CASSFEGVDTQYF. In DNA form, the CDR3 reads TGTGCCAGCAGCTTCGAGGGGGTCGATACGCAGTATTTT.

This clonotype has ten or more counts. The chain links TRBV18 to TRBJ1-2; perhaps TRBD1 as D (6 bases). V lost 3 bases and J 0 bases, leaving 11 bases between the germline ends. The CDR3 totals 15 residues. The germline CDR1 and CDR2 sequences are KGHSH and LQKENI. CDR3 nucleotide sequence: TGTGCCAGCTCACCGGGACATACCCCTAACTATGGCTACACCTTC. It codes for CASSPGHTPNYGYTF.

At least ten counts were recorded for this clonotype. The chain has TRBV19 and TRBJ2-1; 7 positions match TRBD1. The length of the CDR3 is 15 residues. CDR1 LNHDA and CDR2 SQIVND come from the germline V gene (reference sequence). Losses at the gene ends were 10 bases for V and 6 bases for J; bases not matched to a gene: 15. The CDR3 loop is CATARGLERFNEQFF. Here the CDR3 DNA reads TGTGCCACCGCGAGGGGGCTAGAGAGGTTCAATGAGCAGTTCTTC.

A single count supports this clonotype. The chain recombines TRBV29-1 with TRBJ1-1; 9 nucleotides line up with TRBD1. The CDR3 is made up of 12 amino acids. J lost 4 bases, V lost 7 bases, and 4 bases had no gene match. The V gene's germline CDR1 is SQVTM and CDR2 ANQGSEA. The CDR3: CSGGQGTTEAFF. CDR3 nucleotides: TGCAGCGGGGGACAGGGTACCACTGAAGCTTTCTTT.

This clonotype was counted at least ten times. This chain uses TRBV6-5 with TRBJ1-2, with D possibly TRBD1 on 5 matching bases. Germline V lookup: CDR1 MNHEY, CDR2 SVGAGI. Deletions cut 4 bases from V and 8 bases from J, with 14 bases between. The CDR3 consists of 13 residues. Here the CDR3 reads CASSWEGLEGYTF. CDR3 sequence (DNA): TGTGCCAGCAGTTGGGAGGGGCTTGAGGGCTACACCTTC.

This clonotype was counted ten times or more. This rearrangement joins TRBV29-1 to TRBJ2-5; D remains ambiguous. Germline CDR1 is SQVTM and CDR2 is ANQGSEA. The CDR3 totals 14 residues. Trimming left V 2 bases short and J 1 base short, with 11 bases between. The CDR3 reads CSVELPPSQETQYF. CDR3 in DNA: TGCAGCGTTGAACTACCCCCTTCCCAAGAGACCCAGTACTTC.

The chain has TRBV19 and TRBJ1-2; 7 nucleotides match TRBD1. Looked up from germline, CDR1 is LNHDA and CDR2 is SQIVND (reference sequence). V lost 6 bases to trimming and J lost 8 bases; unmatched junction nucleotides: 9. The CDR3 contains 13 residues. The CDR3 loop reads CASSPTTGDGYTF. CDR3 nucleotide sequence: TGTGCCAGTAGCCCCACTACAGGGGACGGCTACACCTTC.

The V call is TRBV19, the J call TRBJ1-1; 7 nucleotides match TRBD1. This CDR3 has 15 residues. The germline gives CDR1 LNHDA, CDR2 SQIVND (reference sequence). The junction had 9 bases not matched to a gene; V was cut back by 5 bases and J by 3 bases. CDR3 amino acids: CASSPQGWGDTEAFF. The CDR3 DNA sequence: TGTGCCAGTAGTCCACAGGGGTGGGGTGACACTGAAGCTTTCTTT.

V usage is TRBV6-1 and J usage is TRBJ1-6; tentative D call: TRBD1 (6 bases). This CDR3 contains 13 residues. V lost 7 bases and J lost 7, with 11 bases in between. Germline-derived CDR1 and CDR2 are MNHNS and SASEGT. The CDR3 region is CASIRTANSPLHF. The CDR3 region has the DNA TGTGCCAGCATTAGGACAGCAAATTCACCCCTCCACTTT.